The 32 T cell receptor beta chains given below trace back to one sample, sequenced in a study of cytomegalovirus exposure and HLA in healthy donors. The PCR contained 60 Vbeta and 13 Jbeta primers. Here immunoSEQ multiplex PCR was the method, and the copy in TCRdb shows in-frame clones only, minus some. This table has 130,000 or so clones, about three quarters appearing once. Sequenced material: PBMCs. These receptors all come from a man aged 35 to 55 in good health and CMV-seropositive.

This clone was recorded a few times. The rearrangement uses TRBV5-1 and TRBJ1-2; TRBD1 matches 8 bases. V gave up 0 bases and J gave up 8 bases; unmatched junction bases: 12. The CDR3 totals 16 residues. Looked up from germline, CDR1 is SGHRS and CDR2 is YFSETQ. DNA for the CDR3: TGCGCCAGCAGCTTGGACAGTTTAGGGACAGGAGAGGGCTACACCTTC. Protein sequence: CASSLDSLGTGEGYTF.

The table lists this clone with a few counts. The chain couples TRBV19 to TRBJ1-3; weak D call: TRBD1 (6 bases). The CDR3 has 15 amino acids. V lost 6 bases and J lost 0, with 12 bases in between. Germline V gene sequence: CDR1 LNHDA, CDR2 SQIVND (reference sequence). CDR3 sequence reads: CASRIDRSSGNTIYF. The CDR3 DNA reads as TGTGCCAGTAGGATCGACAGGAGCTCTGGAAACACCATATATTTT.

The DNA of the CDR3 is TGCGCCAGCAGCTTAGGCCCCAGGGAAAATGAAAAACTGTTTTTT. Its protein is CASSLGPRENEKLFF. This chain connects TRBV5-1 to TRBJ1-4; maybe TRBD1 (5 bases). The germline V gene has CDR1 SGHRS and CDR2 YFSETQ. This CDR3 has 15 residues. V lost 2 bases, J lost 5 bases, and 13 bases lay in between.

The chain is built from TRBV6-5 and TRBJ2-7, with unresolved D. The CDR3 spans 11 residues. Germline V gives CDR1 MNHEY, CDR2 SVGAGI. Deletions cut 5 bases from V and 3 bases from J, with 5 bases between. This chain's CDR3 is CASSQNYEQYF. The DNA of the CDR3 is TGTGCCAGCAGTCAGAACTACGAGCAGTACTTC.

The V and J genes are TRBV29-1 and TRBJ1-5; 9 positions agree with TRBD1. J gave up 6 bases and V 0 bases, and 0 bases lay outside the gene matches. This CDR3 is built from 13 residues. Germline assignment: CDR1 SQVTM and CDR2 ANQGSEA. CDR3 sequence (DNA): TGCAGCGTTGAAGAGGACAGGGGTCAGCCCCAGCATTTT. Translation gives CSVEEDRGQPQHF. The full variable domain, in which reference TRBV29-1 and TRBJ1-5 provide the parts outside the CDR3, is SAVISQKPSRDICQRGTSLTIQCQVDSQVTMMFWYRQQPGQSLTLIATANQGSEATYESGFVIDKFPISRPNLTFSTLTVSNMSPEDSSIYLCSVEEDRGQPQHFGDGTRLSIL.

The genes are TRBV29-1 and TRBJ2-4; D is perhaps TRBD1 (6 bases). Trimming stripped 8 bases from V and 1 base from J, with 21 bases between. Germline assignment: CDR1 SQVTM and CDR2 ANQGSEA. The length of the CDR3 is 16 residues. The CDR3 region has the DNA TGCAGCTATACCCCCAGGGGCGTAGAGGCCAAAAACATTCAGTACTTC. Its translation is CSYTPRGVEAKNIQYF.

The chain combines TRBV9 with TRBJ2-1; TRBD2 aligns across 14 bases. Germline lookup yields CDR1 SGDLS and CDR2 YYNGEE. The length of the CDR3 is 20 residues. Germline trimming cut 7 bases from V and 3 bases from J; bases unmatched to any gene: 18. Here the CDR3 reads CASSTPGLAGVGGHYNEQFF. In DNA, the CDR3 is TGTGCCAGCTCAACCCCGGGACTAGCGGGAGTAGGGGGACACTACAATGAGCAGTTCTTC.

A few counts support this clone. This chain uses TRBV5-1 with TRBJ1-1; weak D call: TRBD1 (5 bases). CDR1 is SGHRS, CDR2 YFSETQ, per germline. CDR3 length equals 13 residues. V was trimmed by 2 bases and J by 10 bases, leaving 15 bases between them. CDR3 in DNA: TGCGCCAGCAGCTTCGGGACCGGAGGGGTAGCTTTCTTT. This sequence encodes CASSFGTGGVAFF.

The genes are TRBV7-9 and TRBJ1-1, with TRBD1 as a possible D gene (5 bases). The CDR3 length is 13 residues. Trimming removed 8 bases from V and 4 bases from J, with 14 bases in between. Germline CDR1 and CDR2: SEHNR and FQNEAQ (reference sequence). CDR3 sequence (DNA): TGTGCCAGCCGAAGCCATGGGGCCACTGAAGCTTTCTTT. It codes for CASRSHGATEAFF.

This clone was seen only a few times. The chain is built from TRBV2 and TRBJ1-1; D ambiguous. This CDR3 has 14 residues. V lost 4 bases and J lost 1, with 10 bases in between. The germline gives CDR1 SNHLY, CDR2 FYNNEI. The CDR3 DNA is TGTGCCAGCAGTGCAGAGGCCAAGAACACTGAAGCTTTCTTT. It is translated as CASSAEAKNTEAFF. Filled out from reference TRBV2 and TRBJ1-1, the complete variable domain reads EPEVTQTPSHQVTQMGQEVILRCVPISNHLYFYWYRQILGQKVEFLVSFYNNEISEKSEIFDDQFSVERPDGSNFTLKIRSTKLEDSAMYFCASSAEAKNTEAFFGQGTRLTVV.

V usage is TRBV25-1 and J usage is TRBJ2-5; D is uncertain. The J call may be incorrect, as the DNA end agrees better with TRBJ2-7. This CDR3 is built from 15 residues. The germline V gene has CDR1 MGHDK and CDR2 SYGVNS. CDR3 bases: TGTGCCAGCAGTGAAGACAAAGTGCGCTCCTACGAGCAGTACTTC. Translating gives CASSEDKVRSYEQYF.

This clone appeared a few times. This chain joins TRBV7-8 and TRBJ1-4; possible D gene TRBD1, 5 bases. Germline loops: CDR1 SGHVS, CDR2 FQNEAQ. The CDR3 loop spans 16 amino acids. V lost 0 bases, J lost 7 bases, and 15 bases lay in between. The CDR3 loop is CASSLAAGAGGEKLFF. The CDR3 DNA follows: TGTGCCAGCAGCTTAGCCGCCGGGGCCGGGGGTGAAAAACTGTTTTTT.

The genes are TRBV5-1 and TRBJ1-1; tentative D call: TRBD1 (5 bases). Trimming took 1 base from V and 5 from J, leaving 12 bases between them. Germline CDR1 and CDR2: SGHRS and YFSETQ. There are 14 residues in the CDR3. CDR3 DNA sequence: TGCGCCAGCAGCTTGAGTGGGGGGAGTACTGAAGCTTTCTTT. Translation gives CASSLSGGSTEAFF.

V and J are TRBV7-9 and TRBJ1-2; 11 nucleotides align to TRBD1. The trim removed 2 bases at V and 5 bases at J, leaving 7 bases unmatched. The CDR3 covers 16 residues. Germline V gives CDR1 SEHNR, CDR2 FQNEAQ (reference sequence). CDR3 DNA sequence: TGTGCCAGCAGCTTACCGGACAGGGGGCTTAAGTATGGCTACACCTTC. It codes for CASSLPDRGLKYGYTF.

This clone was counted only a few times. The chain carries TRBV10-1 and TRBJ2-1; tentatively, D is TRBD2 (6 bases). From germline, CDR1 is WNHNN and CDR2 SYGVQD (reference sequence). This CDR3 has 15 amino acids. With 3 bases removed from V and 9 bases from J, the gap between germline ends came to 18 bases. The CDR3 region has the DNA TGCGCCAGCAGTGAATCAGCGGGCGGGACTGGTGAGCAGTTCTTC. Protein sequence: CASSESAGGTGEQFF.

The chain's CDR3 is CASSLETSGRGEQYF. CDR3 nucleotides: TGTGCCAGCAGTTTAGAGACTAGCGGGAGGGGGGAGCAGTACTTC. The chain couples TRBV28 to TRBJ2-7, with 14 bases matching TRBD2. Losses at the gene ends were 2 bases for V and 7 bases for J; bases not matched to a gene: 4. Germline loops: CDR1 MDHEN, CDR2 SYDVKM. The CDR3 length is 15 residues.

The chain carries TRBV15 and TRBJ1-5; D may be TRBD1 (6 bases). CDR1 is LNHNV, CDR2 YYDKDF, per germline (reference sequence). This CDR3 has 16 residues. V lost 5 bases to trimming and J lost 4 bases, with 18 bases between them. The CDR3 bases are TGTGCCACCAGCTATCCGATACAGGGCCCTAATCAGCCCCAGCATTTT. Protein product: CATSYPIQGPNQPQHF.

There are a few counts of this clone. The rearrangement joins TRBV5-1 to TRBJ1-6, with 8 bases identical to TRBD1. The CDR3 runs 14 residues. Germline assignment: CDR1 SGHRS and CDR2 YFSETQ. The J segment lost 10 bases and the V segment lost 0 bases, leaving 3 bases of the junction unmatched. CDR3 amino acids: CASSLGTGYSPLHF. The CDR3 DNA is TGCGCCAGCAGCTTGGGGACAGGGTACTCACCCCTCCACTTT. Filled out from reference TRBV5-1 and TRBJ1-6, the complete variable domain reads KAGVTQTPRYLIKTRGQQVTLSCSPISGHRSVSWYQQTPGQGLQFLFEYFSETQRNKGNFPGRFSGRQFSNSRSEMNVSTLELGDSALYLCASSLGTGYSPLHFGNGTRLTVT.

The V and J genes are TRBV7-8 and TRBJ1-2, with 8 nucleotides matching TRBD1. The CDR3 length is 14 residues. The V segment lost 5 bases and the J segment 7 bases; nucleotides outside the gene matches: 9. Per the germline V gene, CDR1 is SGHVS and CDR2 is FQNEAQ. CDR3 region: CASSQRTGQTGYTF. In DNA, the CDR3 is TGTGCCAGCAGCCAACGGACAGGGCAAACTGGCTACACCTTC. Variable domain in full (rest from reference TRBV7-8 and TRBJ1-2): GAGVSQSPRYKVAKRGQDVALRCDPISGHVSLFWYQQALGQGPEFLTYFQNEAQLDKSGLPSDRFFAERPEGSVSTLKIQRTQQEDSAVYLCASSQRTGQTGYTFGSGTRLTVV.

The chain has TRBV6-5 and TRBJ2-1, with D perhaps matching TRBD2 (5 bases). The CDR3 consists of 13 residues. Germline V lookup: CDR1 MNHEY, CDR2 SVGAGI. V lost 8 bases, J lost 2 bases, and 10 bases lay in between. The CDR3 loop reads CASRYGTYNEQFF. In DNA, the CDR3 is TGTGCCAGCCGCTACGGGACCTACAATGAGCAGTTCTTC.

This clone was found a few times. J is TRBJ2-1 and V is TRBV5-5; 9 nucleotides agree with TRBD1. This CDR3 is built from 14 residues. Germline CDR1 SGHKS, CDR2 YYEKEE (reference sequence). The V gene end was trimmed by 7 bases and the J gene end by 8 bases; junction bases not matched to a gene: 10. CDR3 DNA sequence: TGTGCCAGCGGGGGGACAGGGACAGGAGATGAGCAGTTCTTC. Translation: CASGGTGTGDEQFF.

J is TRBJ2-3 and V is TRBV5-6; 11 bases agree with TRBD2. After removal of 2 bases from V and 3 bases from J, the junction contained 5 bases not matched to a gene. Germline-derived CDR1 and CDR2 are SGHDT and YYEEEE. The CDR3 is 16 residues long. CDR3 sequence reads: CASSFTSGRRTDTQYF. The CDR3 nucleotides read TGTGCCAGCAGCTTCACTAGCGGGAGAAGAACAGATACGCAGTATTTT.

The chain uses TRBV7-9 and TRBJ2-1; possible D gene TRBD2, 5 bases. V lost 5 bases and J lost 13, with 15 bases in between. The CDR3 is made up of 12 amino acids. Germline CDR1 is SEHNR and CDR2 is FQNEAQ (reference sequence). The CDR3 DNA is TGTGCCAGCAGCCTTGTCGGGGTGGATCAGTTCTTC. Its translation is CASSLVGVDQFF. The full variable domain, rest sourced from reference TRBV7-9 and TRBJ2-1, is DTGVSQNPRHKITKRGQNVTFRCDPISEHNRLYWYRQTLGQGPEFLTYFQNEAQLEKSRLLSDRFSAERPKGSFSTLEIQRTEQGDSAMYLCASSLVGVDQFFGPGTRLTVL.

V and J are TRBV7-2 and TRBJ2-7; maybe TRBD2 (6 bases). Per germline, CDR1 SGHTA and CDR2 FQGNSA. CDR3 length: 18 amino acids. V shed 11 bases and J shed 1 base, with 30 bases lying between them. This CDR3 is CAAKVGTGVSGPSYEQYF. In nucleotides, the CDR3 is TGTGCCGCTAAAGTAGGGACGGGGGTTTCGGGGCCGTCCTACGAGCAGTACTTC.

This clone was recorded only once. This chain uses TRBV28 with TRBJ1-6, with 10 positions matching TRBD1. The CDR3 covers 15 residues. Trimming removed 6 bases from V and 8 bases from J; junction bases left unmatched: 7. The V gene's germline CDR1 is MDHEN and CDR2 SYDVKM. CDR3 coding DNA: TGTGCCAGCAGCGGAGGGACAGGGGAGGATTCACCCCTCCACTTT. Its protein product is CASSGGTGEDSPLHF. Drawing the rest from reference TRBV28 and TRBJ1-6, the complete variable domain is DVKVTQSSRYLVKRTGEKVFLECVQDMDHENMFWYRQDPGLGLRLIYFSYDVKMKEKGDIPEGYSVSREKKERFSLILESASTNQTSMYLCASSGGTGEDSPLHFGNGTRLTVT.

The CDR3 region has the DNA TGTGCCAGCCAGACAGGGGGCCTCAATGAGCAGTTCTTC. Amino acids: CASQTGGLNEQFF. This rearrangement joins TRBV11-2 to TRBJ2-1; 10 bases are shared with TRBD1. After removal of 8 bases from V and 6 bases from J, the junction contained 4 bases not matched to a gene. Germline lookup yields CDR1 SGHAT and CDR2 FQNNGV. The CDR3 has 13 amino acids.

The V call is TRBV6-1, the J call TRBJ1-2; D call uncertain. From germline, CDR1 is MNHNS and CDR2 SASEGT. Trimming shortened V by 7 bases and J by 4 bases, and 16 bases separated the two germline ends. The CDR3 is 14 amino acids. This chain's CDR3 is CASMGPLPSYGYTF. DNA for the CDR3: TGTGCCAGCATGGGCCCTCTGCCGAGCTATGGCTACACCTTC.

This chain uses TRBV28 with TRBJ2-1, with D tentatively TRBD2 (5 bases). CDR1 and CDR2 (germline): MDHEN, SYDVKM. This CDR3 has 14 amino acids. V lost 7 bases and J lost 4, with 14 bases in between. CDR3 nucleotide sequence: TGTGCCAGCAACCCCGGACTGGAGTACAATGAGCAGTTCTTC. Translating it yields CASNPGLEYNEQFF.

V usage is TRBV11-3 and J usage is TRBJ2-7; D possibly corresponds to TRBD1 (6 bases). The ends were cut back, 4 bases at V and 5 bases at J, with 12 bases in the middle. The CDR3 extends over 13 amino acids. Germline assignment: CDR1 SGHNT and CDR2 YENEEA. The CDR3 region is CASSSPRTDEQYF. DNA of the CDR3: TGTGCCAGCAGCTCTCCCCGGACAGACGAGCAGTACTTC.

This clone was seen a handful of times. This chain connects TRBV5-1 to TRBJ2-3; D is possibly TRBD2 (6 bases). With 3 bases removed from V and 4 bases from J, the gap between germline ends came to 9 bases. Germline CDR1 reads SGHRS; CDR2 reads YFSETQ. The CDR3 covers 13 residues. CDR3 DNA sequence: TGCGCCAGCAGCTCGGGGGACTCAGATACGCAGTATTTT. Protein sequence: CASSSGDSDTQYF.

The chain has TRBV19 and TRBJ2-5, with 7 bases fitting TRBD2. From germline, CDR1 is LNHDA and CDR2 SQIVND (reference sequence). This CDR3 is 15 amino acids long. With V trimmed by 4 bases and J by 2 bases, 7 bases remained unmatched. The CDR3 loop is CASSRAGLIQETQYF. In DNA, the CDR3 is TGTGCCAGTAGTAGAGCGGGACTAATTCAAGAGACCCAGTACTTC.

This rearrangement joins TRBV5-1 to TRBJ2-1; D is perhaps TRBD2 (5 bases). CDR3 length: 13 amino acids. CDR1 SGHRS and CDR2 YFSETQ come from the germline V gene. With 2 bases removed from V and 9 bases from J, the gap between germline ends came to 12 bases. The CDR3 loop reads CASSLIVGSEQFF. The CDR3 DNA follows: TGCGCCAGCAGCTTAATCGTAGGGAGTGAGCAGTTCTTC. The whole variable domain, filled in from reference TRBV5-1 and TRBJ2-1, reads KAGVTQTPRYLIKTRGQQVTLSCSPISGHRSVSWYQQTPGQGLQFLFEYFSETQRNKGNFPGRFSGRQFSNSRSEMNVSTLELGDSALYLCASSLIVGSEQFFGPGTRLTVL.